These 5 T cell receptor beta chains share one sample of origin, sequenced in a study of vaccination effects on CD4 cells after COVID-19. Profiling relied on immunoSEQ multiplex PCR, and the TCRdb table lists in-frame clones only, not all of them. The sample shows tens of thousands of clones, about four fifths of them seen only once. Antigens for these TCRs are unknown. Antigen-specific CD4+ T cells were first expanded with viral peptide pools by the ViraFEST assay and only then sequenced. CD4+ T cells were isolated after about eleven days of culture. The input for sequencing was CD4+ T cells from PBMCs cultured with HCoV-229E spike peptides, taken before COVID-19 vaccination. The receptors derive from a human donor who received a COVID-19 vaccine.

The genes are TRBV27 and TRBJ2-4, with D possibly TRBD2 on 7 matching bases. In germline, CDR1 is MNHEY, CDR2 SMNVEV (reference sequence). The CDR3 runs to 14 residues. V was trimmed by 3 bases and J by 5 bases, leaving 11 bases between them. CDR3 amino acids: CASSLRGGQNIQYF. The CDR3 bases are TGTGCCAGCAGTTTGAGGGGGGGGCAAAACATTCAGTACTTC.

The genes are TRBV6-2 or TRBV6-3 and TRBJ2-5, with 11 positions matching TRBD2. The CDR3 consists of 18 residues. Unmatched junction bases numbered 9, after V lost 1 base and J lost 2 bases. Germline V CDR1 and CDR2: MNHEY, SVGEGT. CDR3 nucleotides: TGTGCCAGCAGTTACTGGGGGCGACTAGCGGGGAAACAAGAGACCCAGTACTTC. Protein: CASSYWGRLAGKQETQYF.

The chain joins TRBV6-5 to TRBJ2-2, with 7 bases aligning to TRBD1. The CDR3 contains 13 residues. CDR1 and CDR2 from the germline V gene are MNHEY and SVGAGI. V lost 5 bases to trimming and J lost 8 bases; unmatched junction nucleotides: 5. The CDR3 loop is CASSRAGGGELFF. In nucleotides, the CDR3 is TGTGCCAGCAGTCGCGCAGGGGGTGGGGAGCTGTTTTTT.

The sample holds a few counts of this clone. The V call is TRBV6-1, the J call TRBJ2-7; D unresolved. Trimming took off 2 bases at V and 5 bases at J, with 25 bases between the two ends. Per germline, CDR1 MNHNS and CDR2 SASEGT. The CDR3 spans 18 residues. The CDR3 coding sequence is TGTGCCAGCAGTGAATGGAGTCGGGTCTTACAGCTACCTGACGAGCAGTACGTC. Protein: CASSEWSRVLQLPDEQYV.

The chain joins TRBV19 to TRBJ1-2; perhaps TRBD1 as D (6 bases). This CDR3 comprises 18 residues. V was shortened by 7 bases and J by 0 bases, with 24 bases between the two germline ends. The V gene's germline CDR1 is LNHDA and CDR2 SQIVND (reference sequence). The CDR3 loop reads CASTRLAGRGVANYGYTF. CDR3 bases: TGTGCCAGTACCCGATTGGCTGGGAGGGGGGTAGCTAACTATGGCTACACCTTC.